A selection of T cell receptor beta chains follows, all from one sample in a study of vaccination effects on CD4 cells after COVID-19. The data were produced by immunoSEQ multiplex PCR, yet TCRdb's version contains in-frame clones alone and is incomplete. The sample holds 14,000 or so clones; around 81% are singletons and the top ten take roughly 17%. No antigen is known for these receptors. Material: CD4+ T cells from PBMCs cultured with SARS-CoV-2 spike peptides, obtained after COVID-19 vaccination. The source of these receptors is a human donor who had a prior SARS-CoV-2 infection. CDR3s include the opening cysteine and the closing phenylalanine or tryptophan. The D gene is left open where the match is weak. Expanded clones get a size class; other rows say once, few or many, or leave the size out.

clone_size	v_call	d_call	j_call	cdr3_nt	cdr3_aa
few	TRBV19	NA	TRBJ2-1	TGTGCCAGTAGTATTTGGGATGAGCAGTTCTTC	CASSIWDEQFF
few	TRBV4-2	TRBD1	TRBJ1-6	TGTGCCAGCAGCCAAGTCCCTCTGGCAGGGGGTTCGTCACCCCTCCACTTT	CASSQVPLAGGSSPLHF
NA	TRBV7-3	NA	TRBJ2-1	TGTGCCAGCAGCTTAGCCGGACTTACCCGGCAGTTCTTC	CASSLAGLTRQFF
NA	TRBV18	NA	TRBJ2-1	TGTGCCAGCTCACCAGGGGCCGCCCTCAATGAGCAGTTCTTC	CASSPGAALNEQFF
NA	TRBV6-6	NA	TRBJ2-1	TGTGCCAGCAGACCACTAGGACCGTTGAATGAGCAGTTCTTC	CASRPLGPLNEQFF
NA	TRBV9	NA	TRBJ2-7	TGTGCCAGCAGCGCCGGGAGTTGGTCCTACGAGCAGTACTTC	CASSAGSWSYEQYF
NA	TRBV30	NA	TRBJ1-2	TGTGCCTGGAGTCTTTGGGGACAAGCTAACTATGGCTACACCTTC	CAWSLWGQANYGYTF
NA	TRBV25-1	TRBD2	TRBJ2-5	TGTGCCAGCAGTGAATTGGGGACTAGGGAGACCCAGTACTTC	CASSELGTRETQYF
NA	TRBV4-2	NA	TRBJ2-5	TGTGCCAGCAGCGGGCACGGAGGCCAAGAGACCCAGTACTTC	CASSGHGGQETQYF
NA	TRBV5-4	NA	TRBJ1-1	TGTGCCAGCAGCTCCCCGAACAGCATCCTAGCTTTCTTT	CASSSPNSILAFF
NA	TRBV25-1	NA	TRBJ2-6	TGTGCCAGCAGTGACACAACCCGCTCTGGGGCCAACGTCCTGACTTTC	CASSDTTRSGANVLTF
NA	TRBV15	NA	TRBJ2-1	TGTGCCACCAGCAGTTACTCCTACAATGAGCAGTTCTTC	CATSSYSYNEQFF
NA	TRBV7-9	TRBD2	TRBJ2-1	TGTGCCAGCAGCTTAGCACTAGCGGGATCGCTCTATGAGCAGTTCTTC	CASSLALAGSLYEQFF
NA	TRBV5-1	NA	TRBJ2-5	TGCGCCAGCAGCTCTGAGGGAGCCCAAGAGACCCAGTACTTC	CASSSEGAQETQYF
NA	TRBV2	NA	TRBJ1-4	TGTGCCAGCAGTTCAGCGCGGGAAAAACTGTTTTTT	CASSSAREKLFF
NA	TRBV2	TRBD1	TRBJ1-3	TGTGCCAGCAGGCGAACACAGGGGACCGGAAACACCATATATTTT	CASRRTQGTGNTIYF
few	TRBV30	NA	TRBJ1-4	TGTGCCTGGAGTTACCAGGGAATATACGAAAAACTGTTTTTT	CAWSYQGIYEKLFF
NA	TRBV4-3	NA	TRBJ2-1	TGCGCCAGCAGCCAAGACTCGCCAAACAATGAGCAGTTCTTC	CASSQDSPNNEQFF
NA	TRBV6-6	NA	TRBJ1-6	TGTGCCAGCAGTTACGGGATCGATAATTCACCCCTCCACTTT	CASSYGIDNSPLHF
NA	TRBV20-1	TRBD2	TRBJ2-3	TGCAGTGCTAGTCCCAATCCGACTAGCGGAGGCACAGATACGCAGTATTTT	CSASPNPTSGGTDTQYF
NA	TRBV25-1	NA	TRBJ2-4	TGTGCCAGCAGTGAATTTGTGGGAGCCAAAAACATTCAGTACTTC	CASSEFVGAKNIQYF
NA	TRBV6-5	TRBD1	TRBJ1-1	TGTGCCAGCAGACTGACAGGGATGTATTCTGAAGCTTTCTTT	CASRLTGMYSEAFF
NA	TRBV5-6	NA	TRBJ1-2	TGTGCCAGCATCGAGTCACTCCAGGGTCGGGGCTATGGCTACACCTTC	CASIESLQGRGYGYTF
NA	TRBV5-1	TRBD2	TRBJ2-3	TGCGCCAGCAGCTTGTCCGGGGGGAGCACAGATACGCAGTATTTT	CASSLSGGSTDTQYF
NA	TRBV5-1	NA	TRBJ1-1	TGCGCCAGCAGCTTGGAGGGTACCACTGAAGCTTTCTTT	CASSLEGTTEAFF
NA	TRBV6-5	NA	TRBJ1-1	TGTGCCAGCAGTTACTCTTGGAGGGGGGACTCTGAAGCTTTCTTT	CASSYSWRGDSEAFF
NA	TRBV2	NA	TRBJ2-5	TGTGCCAGCAGTGGACAGAGCCAAGAGACCCAGTACTTC	CASSGQSQETQYF
NA	TRBV11-2	NA	TRBJ1-1	TGTGCCAGCAGCTTAGATCGTCTGGGGAACACTGAAGCTTTCTTT	CASSLDRLGNTEAFF
NA	TRBV4-1	TRBD2	TRBJ2-7	TGCGCCAGCAGCCAAGTCCTAGCGGGACGTCACGAGCAGTACTTC	CASSQVLAGRHEQYF